The 27 T cell receptor beta chains below were found in one sample sequenced in a study of cytomegalovirus exposure and HLA in healthy donors. Amplification used 60 Vbeta primers and 13 Jbeta primers. The protocol was immunoSEQ multiplex PCR, while the TCRdb copy is restricted to in-frame clones and leaves out a portion. Of more than 110,000 clones in the sample, 80% are singletons; the top ten hold about 2.4%. The sample comprised PBMCs. Receptors originate from a man aged 45-65 years in good health and CMV-seronegative.

The V call is TRBV6-5, the J call TRBJ1-2; 9 bases are shared with TRBD1. CDR1 is MNHEY, CDR2 SVGAGI, per germline. This CDR3 has 14 residues. V was pared by 4 bases and J by 3 bases, with 3 bases of the junction left unmatched. The CDR3 loop reads CASSFGTGYYGYTF. The CDR3 DNA is TGTGCCAGCAGTTTCGGGACAGGGTACTATGGCTACACCTTC.

This chain uses TRBV5-4 with TRBJ2-7, with 9 bases identical to TRBD1. Germline trimming cut 3 bases from V and 1 base from J; bases unmatched to any gene: 8. Germline V lookup: CDR1 SGHNT, CDR2 YYREEE (reference sequence). The CDR3 length is 16 residues. CDR3 nucleotide sequence: TGTGCCAGCAGCTGGGGTAACGGACAGGGGTCCTACGAGCAGTACTTC. Translating it yields CASSWGNGQGSYEQYF.

The CDR3 sequence: CASSLDSGRTDTQYF. CDR3 sequence (DNA): TGTGCCAGCAGCCTCGATAGCGGTCGCACAGATACGCAGTATTTT. This chain joins TRBV13 and TRBJ2-3; possibly TRBD2 for D (6 bases). From germline, CDR1 is PRHDT and CDR2 FYEKMQ (reference sequence). Trimming took off 5 bases at V and 1 base at J, with 13 bases between the two ends. This CDR3 comprises 15 residues.

This chain uses TRBV18 with TRBJ2-4; 8 positions agree with TRBD1. Per the germline V gene, CDR1 is KGHSH and CDR2 is LQKENI. This CDR3 is built from 13 residues. V shed 2 bases, J shed 6 bases, and the junction held 0 bases outside the gene matches. The CDR3 coding sequence is TGTGCCAGCTCACCAGGGACAGGAAACATTCAGTACTTC. It specifies CASSPGTGNIQYF.

The rearrangement links TRBV28 to TRBJ2-7; maybe TRBD2 (6 bases). CDR1 MDHEN and CDR2 SYDVKM come from the germline V gene. V lost 11 bases to trimming and J lost 2 bases, with 16 bases between them. The CDR3 is 13 residues long. The CDR3, as DNA: TGTGCCTCCCAGGGAGGCAGGGCCTACGAGCAGTACTTC. Its translation is CASQGGRAYEQYF.

The rearrangement links TRBV7-9 to TRBJ2-7; 11 nucleotides align to TRBD1. The CDR3 is 19 residues long. Germline trimming cut 5 bases from V and 5 bases from J; bases unmatched to any gene: 20. Per germline, CDR1 SEHNR and CDR2 FQNEAQ (reference sequence). For the CDR3, the DNA is TGTGCCAGCAGCGCCACCCGGGACAGGGGGAGAGTCGTTTTCGACGAGCAGTACTTC. This sequence encodes CASSATRDRGRVVFDEQYF.

V is TRBV5-7 and J is TRBJ1-2; maybe TRBD1 (6 bases). TRBV5-7 is known as an ORF, though its function is uncertain. CDR3 length equals 18 residues. Trimming took 0 bases from V and 0 from J, leaving 18 bases between them. CDR3 residues: CASSLGGQGIIANYGYTF. Here the CDR3 DNA reads TGTGCCAGCAGCTTGGGAGGGCAGGGGATAATAGCTAACTATGGCTACACCTTC.

V is TRBV6-5 and J is TRBJ2-2; 11 nucleotides match TRBD1. V lost 7 bases to trimming and J lost 4 bases; unmatched junction nucleotides: 2. CDR3 length equals 14 residues. Germline-derived CDR1 and CDR2 are MNHEY and SVGAGI. The DNA for the CDR3 is TGTGCCAGCATCGGGACAGGGGGCACCGGGGAGCTGTTTTTT. It is translated as CASIGTGGTGELFF.

The chain joins TRBV18 to TRBJ2-7; unclear D gene. The germline V gene has CDR1 KGHSH and CDR2 LQKENI. Trimming shortened V by 0 bases and J by 5 bases, and 11 bases separated the two germline ends. CDR3 length equals 14 residues. The CDR3 region is CASSPPNSLHEQYF. Here the CDR3 DNA reads TGTGCCAGCTCACCACCCAACAGTCTCCACGAGCAGTACTTC.

The chain recombines TRBV7-2 with TRBJ1-5; TRBD1 matches 7 bases. The germline gives CDR1 SGHTA, CDR2 FQGNSA. J was trimmed by 3 bases and V by 5 bases; bases with no gene match: 7. There are 15 residues in the CDR3. The CDR3 coding sequence is TGTGCCAGCAGCACGAGGACAGGCCTCAATCAGCCCCAGCATTTT. It encodes CASSTRTGLNQPQHF.

CDR3 residues: CASSLVDRFYTF. CDR3 bases: TGTGCCAGCAGCTTGGTGGACAGGTTCTACACCTTC. This chain connects TRBV7-9 to TRBJ1-2, with 7 bases identical to TRBD1. The CDR3 consists of 12 residues. Germline V gene lookup returns CDR1 SEHNR and CDR2 FQNEAQ (reference sequence). The trim removed 3 bases at V and 10 bases at J, leaving 5 bases unmatched.

This chain links TRBV27 with TRBJ2-6, with 10 bases fitting TRBD2. The CDR3 is made up of 18 amino acids. CDR1 and CDR2 from the germline V gene are MNHEY and SMNVEV (reference sequence). Trimming removed 3 bases from V and 6 bases from J; junction bases left unmatched: 11. CDR3 nucleotides: TGTGCCAGCAGTTTCGGAGCGGGAGGGAATAATAAGGCCAACGTCCTGACTTTC. Amino acids: CASSFGAGGNNKANVLTF.

This clone has a single count. The rearrangement links TRBV5-1 to TRBJ1-2; D is uncertain. The germline gives CDR1 SGHRS, CDR2 YFSETQ. The CDR3 is 15 residues long. Trimming pared 0 bases from V and 7 bases from J, leaving 16 bases between. The CDR3: CASSLAPGPAGGYTF. The CDR3 DNA follows: TGCGCCAGCAGCTTGGCCCCAGGTCCTGCGGGTGGCTACACCTTC.

The chain uses TRBV28 and TRBJ1-4; 10 nucleotides align to TRBD1. The CDR3 is 17 amino acids. Trimming removed 6 bases from V and 3 bases from J; junction bases left unmatched: 10. CDR1 is MDHEN and CDR2 is SYDVKM in the germline V gene. The CDR3 sequence: CASRPPGQGFSNEKLFF. CDR3 sequence (DNA): TGTGCCAGCAGACCCCCGGGACAGGGGTTTTCTAATGAAAAACTGTTTTTT.

The gene calls are TRBV4-2 and TRBJ1-3; 10 bases map to TRBD1. The CDR3 consists of 15 residues. The V segment lost 4 bases and the J segment 8 bases; nucleotides outside the gene matches: 8. CDR1 and CDR2 from the germline V gene are LGHNA and YNFKEQ. CDR3 in amino acids: CASSPRTGGRDTIYF. The DNA of the CDR3 is TGTGCCAGCAGCCCCAGGACAGGGGGTCGGGACACCATATATTTT.

The rearrangement links TRBV29-1 to TRBJ2-2; 8 bases map to TRBD1. The ends lost 1 base at V and 1 base at J; junction bases unmatched: 8. The CDR3 is 17 amino acids. The germline gives CDR1 SQVTM, CDR2 ANQGSEA. The DNA of the CDR3 is TGCAGCGTTGAAGGGGGACAGGCGGAGATGAACACCGGGGAGCTGTTTTTT. Its protein is CSVEGGQAEMNTGELFF.

The genes are TRBV7-2 and TRBJ2-5; TRBD2 is a possible D gene (6 bases). V dropped 0 bases and J dropped 3 bases, with 14 bases sitting between them. Germline CDR1 is SGHTA and CDR2 is FQGNSA. There are 16 residues in the CDR3. DNA of the CDR3: TGTGCCAGCAGCTTAGCCGTGGCGGGGAACAAAGAGACCCAGTACTTC. Amino acids: CASSLAVAGNKETQYF.

The table lists this clone with a count of one. Its ends do not fully match the called genes, so a read error is possible. The gene calls are TRBV7-7 and TRBJ2-1; 11 bases map to TRBD2. The CDR3 totals 15 residues. Germline CDR1 reads SSHAT; CDR2 reads FNYEAQ (reference sequence). CDR3 protein: CASSLAGGPWNEQFF. The CDR3 bases are TGTGCTAGCAGTTTAGCGGGAGGGCCCTGGAATGAGCAGTTCTTC.

In this sample, this clone turned up once. V and J are TRBV7-9 and TRBJ2-7; TRBD1 matches 9 bases. V trimming: 5 bases; J trimming: 1 base; junction bases outside the gene matches: 12. Germline lookup yields CDR1 SEHNR and CDR2 FQNEAQ (reference sequence). The CDR3 has 17 amino acids. CDR3 DNA sequence: TGTGCCAGCAGCCATCCCGGGACAGGGATTAAGTCCTACGAGCAGTACTTC. Encoded protein: CASSHPGTGIKSYEQYF.

The gene calls are TRBV5-1 and TRBJ1-3; a weak D match, TRBD1 (5 bases). The CDR3 has 16 residues. Germline V CDR1 and CDR2: SGHRS, YFSETQ. Trimming stripped 1 base from V and 2 bases from J, with 13 bases between. CDR3 amino acids: CASSLFGGETGNTIYF. The CDR3 DNA is TGCGCCAGCAGCTTGTTCGGGGGGGAAACTGGAAACACCATATATTTT.

The chain combines TRBV19 with TRBJ2-5, with D unclear. Germline lookup yields CDR1 LNHDA and CDR2 SQIVND (reference sequence). The CDR3 sequence is 13 residues long. Trimming left V 6 bases short and J 1 base short, with 9 bases between. This CDR3 reads CASRDQAQETQYF. CDR3 bases: TGTGCCAGTAGAGACCAGGCCCAAGAGACCCAGTACTTC.

The chain has TRBV4-1 and TRBJ2-3, with 12 bases matching TRBD2. This CDR3 has 16 amino acids. Trimming cost V 3 bases and J 5 bases; bases outside gene matches: 6. Germline V gene sequence: CDR1 MGHRA, CDR2 YSYEKL. DNA for the CDR3: TGCGCCAGCAGCCACCCTAGCGGGGGGGGTGGAGATACGCAGTATTTT. It yields the protein CASSHPSGGGGDTQYF.

This chain uses TRBV2 with TRBJ2-6; TRBD1 matches 7 bases. CDR3 length equals 18 residues. V lost 4 bases to trimming and J lost 0 bases; unmatched junction nucleotides: 9. Germline-derived CDR1 and CDR2 are SNHLY and FYNNEI. The CDR3, as DNA: TGTGCCAGCAGTGGTATAAGAGGGGGCTACTCTGGGGCCAACGTCCTGACTTTC. Translation gives CASSGIRGGYSGANVLTF.

V is TRBV19 and J is TRBJ1-4, with D tentatively TRBD1 (6 bases). Trimming took off 6 bases at V and 3 bases at J, with 8 bases between the two ends. CDR1 LNHDA and CDR2 SQIVND come from the germline V gene (reference sequence). CDR3 length: 13 residues. CDR3 residues: CASRDSPNEKLFF. Written as DNA, the CDR3 is TGTGCCAGTAGGGACAGCCCTAATGAAAAACTGTTTTTT.

A few counts support this clone. This chain connects TRBV27 to TRBJ2-1; 7 bases fit TRBD2. The CDR3 is 16 amino acids. Looked up from germline, CDR1 is MNHEY and CDR2 is SMNVEV (reference sequence). V dropped 3 bases and J dropped 1; count of bases not matched to a gene: 6. CDR3 bases: TGTGCCAGCAGTTTGGGGAAGCGGGGTTCCTACAATGAGCAGTTCTTC. Protein product: CASSLGKRGSYNEQFF.

The V gene is TRBV4-2, the J gene TRBJ1-1; 7 bases map to TRBD1. CDR3 length equals 14 residues. Germline CDR1 and CDR2: LGHNA and YNFKEQ. Trimming at V came to 4 bases and at J to 3 bases, leaving 5 bases not matched to a gene. DNA of the CDR3: TGTGCCAGCAGCCCGGGACAGAGAGACACTGAAGCTTTCTTT. As protein: CASSPGQRDTEAFF.

This rearrangement joins TRBV7-9 to TRBJ1-1; D remains unclear. The CDR3 length is 12 residues. The V gene's germline CDR1 is SEHNR and CDR2 FQNEAQ (reference sequence). The V end lost 3 bases, the J end lost 10 bases, and 12 bases lay between the germline ends. CDR3 residues: CASSFPSLGAFF. The CDR3 DNA sequence: TGTGCCAGCAGCTTTCCGAGCCTTGGAGCTTTCTTT.